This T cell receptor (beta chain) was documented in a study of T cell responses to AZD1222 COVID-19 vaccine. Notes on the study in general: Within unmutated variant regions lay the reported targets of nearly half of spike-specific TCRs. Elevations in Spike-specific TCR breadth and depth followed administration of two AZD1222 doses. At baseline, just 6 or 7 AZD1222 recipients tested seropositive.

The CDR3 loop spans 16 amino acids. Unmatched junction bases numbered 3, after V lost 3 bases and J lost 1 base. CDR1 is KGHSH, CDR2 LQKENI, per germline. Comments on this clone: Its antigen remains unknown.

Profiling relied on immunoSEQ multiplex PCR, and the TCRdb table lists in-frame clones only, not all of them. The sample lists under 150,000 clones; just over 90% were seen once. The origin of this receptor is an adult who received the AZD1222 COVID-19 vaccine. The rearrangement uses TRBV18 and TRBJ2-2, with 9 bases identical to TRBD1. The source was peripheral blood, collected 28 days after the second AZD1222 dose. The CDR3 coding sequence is TGTGCCAGCTCACCCCCGGGACAGGGGAACACCGGGGAGCTGTTTTTT. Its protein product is CASSPPGQGNTGELFF.